The TCR beta chain described here comes from a study of OX40 agonist ivuxolimab in advanced cancers. The germline gives CDR1 MDHEN, CDR2 SYDVKM. The junction had 8 bases not matched to a gene; V was cut back by 5 bases and J by 3 bases. This CDR3 is built from 15 residues. Here immunoSEQ multiplex PCR was the method, and the copy in TCRdb shows in-frame clones only, minus some. The sample includes tens of thousands of clones, around four fifths seen only once; the top ten take around 1.1%. This clone occurred once. The clonotype originates from an adult with an advanced solid tumor such as melanoma, head and neck, liver or kidney cancer. The sample here was CD4+ or CD8+ T cells sorted from blood, taken in a trial of the OX40 agonist ivuxolimab. The V gene is TRBV28, the J gene TRBJ2-7, with 9 bases that match TRBD2. The CDR3 nucleotides read TGTGCCAGCAGTCCCCGGACTAGCGCCATCTACGAGCAGTACGTC. Amino acids: CASSPRTSAIYEQYV.